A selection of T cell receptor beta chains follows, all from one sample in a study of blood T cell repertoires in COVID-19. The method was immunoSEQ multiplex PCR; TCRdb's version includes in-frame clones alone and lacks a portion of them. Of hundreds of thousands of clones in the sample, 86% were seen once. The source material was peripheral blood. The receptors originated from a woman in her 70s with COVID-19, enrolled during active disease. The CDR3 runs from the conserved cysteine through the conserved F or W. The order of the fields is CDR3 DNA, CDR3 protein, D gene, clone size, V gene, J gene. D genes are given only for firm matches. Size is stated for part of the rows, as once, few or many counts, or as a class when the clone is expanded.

CDR3 DNA: TGTGCCAGCAGTGAATCGCCAAGGGGGAATTCACCCCTCCACTTT; CDR3 protein: CASSESPRGNSPLHF; D gene: NA; clone size: NA; V gene: TRBV25-1; J gene: TRBJ1-6
CDR3 DNA: TGTGCCAGCAGCGGCAGACAGGGGGGAGAAGAGGTCGAGCAGTACTTC; CDR3 protein: CASSGRQGGEEVEQYF; D gene: TRBD1; clone size: NA; V gene: TRBV9; J gene: TRBJ2-7
CDR3 DNA: TGTGCCATCAGTGAGTCCGGGACAGGGGGCGCGGGGCCCAATCAGCCCCAGCATTTT; CDR3 protein: CAISESGTGGAGPNQPQHF; D gene: TRBD1; clone size: NA; V gene: TRBV10-3; J gene: TRBJ1-5
CDR3 DNA: TGTGCCAGCAGCGTAGGCCCTAGCGGGGGTACCTACGAGCAGTACTTC; CDR3 protein: CASSVGPSGGTYEQYF; D gene: TRBD2; clone size: NA; V gene: TRBV9; J gene: TRBJ2-7
CDR3 DNA: TGTGCCAGCAGTTACTCTCAGGATCCGCGCAATCAGCCCCAGCATTTT; CDR3 protein: CASSYSQDPRNQPQHF; D gene: NA; clone size: NA; V gene: TRBV6-2/TRBV6-3; J gene: TRBJ1-5
CDR3 DNA: TGTGCCAGCAGTTACCGGGGAACGGCTTTCTTT; CDR3 protein: CASSYRGTAFF; D gene: NA; clone size: NA; V gene: TRBV6-5; J gene: TRBJ1-1
CDR3 DNA: TGTGCCACCAGTGATTTTAAGGGGCCCGGGGAGCTGTTTTTT; CDR3 protein: CATSDFKGPGELFF; D gene: NA; clone size: once; V gene: TRBV24-1; J gene: TRBJ2-2
CDR3 DNA: TGTGCCAGCAGTGACTTACAGGGAGCCGGGGAGCTGTTTTTT; CDR3 protein: CASSDLQGAGELFF; D gene: NA; clone size: few; V gene: TRBV6-4; J gene: TRBJ2-2
CDR3 DNA: TGCGCCAGCAGCACGACAGAATCGAACACTGAAGCTTTCTTT; CDR3 protein: CASSTTESNTEAFF; D gene: NA; clone size: NA; V gene: TRBV5-1; J gene: TRBJ1-1
CDR3 DNA: TGTGCCAGCAGCGCCGGACAGGGTGGGAATCAGCCCCAGCATTTT; CDR3 protein: CASSAGQGGNQPQHF; D gene: TRBD1; clone size: NA; V gene: TRBV9; J gene: TRBJ1-5
CDR3 DNA: TGTGCCAGTAGCCCGGGGCAGGGGAGCTATGGCTACACCTTC; CDR3 protein: CASSPGQGSYGYTF; D gene: NA; clone size: NA; V gene: TRBV19; J gene: TRBJ1-2
CDR3 DNA: TGTGCCAGCAGCTTACAGGGGTACTGGACTGAAGCTTTCTTT; CDR3 protein: CASSLQGYWTEAFF; D gene: NA; clone size: NA; V gene: TRBV13; J gene: TRBJ1-1
CDR3 DNA: TGTGCCACGCGGGGCTACACCTTC; CDR3 protein: CATRGYTF; D gene: NA; clone size: many; V gene: TRBV2; J gene: TRBJ1-2
CDR3 DNA: TGTGCCAGCAGCCCCCGGGACAGGGCAAATTCACCCCTCCACTTT; CDR3 protein: CASSPRDRANSPLHF; D gene: NA; clone size: NA; V gene: TRBV21-1; J gene: TRBJ1-6
CDR3 DNA: TGTGCCAGCAGCCTCTCCTACGAGCAGTACTTC; CDR3 protein: CASSLSYEQYF; D gene: NA; clone size: few; V gene: TRBV7-2; J gene: TRBJ2-7
CDR3 DNA: TGTGCCAGCAGCGACAGGGGTGGCACAGATACGCAGTATTTT; CDR3 protein: CASSDRGGTDTQYF; D gene: TRBD1; clone size: NA; V gene: TRBV6-5; J gene: TRBJ2-3
CDR3 DNA: TGTGCCAGCAGTTCCGGACAGAACTATGGCTACACCTTC; CDR3 protein: CASSSGQNYGYTF; D gene: NA; clone size: NA; V gene: TRBV2; J gene: TRBJ1-2
CDR3 DNA: TGTGCCACCGGACAGCAAGAGACCCAGTACTTC; CDR3 protein: CATGQQETQYF; D gene: NA; clone size: NA; V gene: TRBV2; J gene: TRBJ2-5
CDR3 DNA: TGTGCCAGCAGCTTGGATGGGAGTAGCAATCAGCCCCAGCATTTT; CDR3 protein: CASSLDGSSNQPQHF; D gene: NA; clone size: once; V gene: TRBV5-4; J gene: TRBJ1-5
CDR3 DNA: TGCGCCAGCAGTGAGCCGCGGACAGGGGGCGGCAAAAACATTCAGTACTTC; CDR3 protein: CASSEPRTGGGKNIQYF; D gene: TRBD1; clone size: NA; V gene: TRBV10-1; J gene: TRBJ2-4